Listed below are T cell receptor beta chains from one sample, sequenced in a study of blood T cell repertoires in COVID-19. Here immunoSEQ multiplex PCR was the method, and the copy in TCRdb shows in-frame clones only, minus some. The sample shows some 100,000 clones, around 80% of them seen only once. The sample was peripheral blood. Every receptor here comes from a man aged 50-59 years with active or convalescent COVID-19. The CDR3 runs from the conserved cysteine through the conserved F or W.

TRBV6-5	CASSPDRALYEQYF
TRBV9	CASSVAGFRGGELFF
TRBV10-3	CAMSRGPGTEAFF
TRBV7-6	CASSYSGDSTDTQYF
TRBV2	CASSEGLESYNEQFF
TRBV19	CASSIGRSQGDTQYF
TRBV24-1	CATGSSGDHSYEQYF
TRBV5-1	CASSFNENSPLHF
TRBV18	CASSPRPGQGQDTGELFF
TRBV3-1/TRBV3-2	CASSQGNSGGDTQYF
TRBV11-2	CASSLGPLAGYQETQYF
TRBV9	CASSSLSTDTQYF
TRBV27	CASGGGPSGANVLTF
TRBV29-1	CSVEIEGYTF
TRBV12-3/TRBV12-4	CASSRTENQPQHF
TRBV18	CASSPQGNGELFF
TRBV21-1	CASRGRTSNSPLHF
TRBV30	CAWRGQGAAPLHF
TRBV19	CATSGGDNQPQHF
TRBV5-4	CASSRNRGGYTF
TRBV28	CASSYGRGLNYGYTF
TRBV19	CASSMITGSPYEKLFF
TRBV18	CASSPYGRGNGEQFF
TRBV12-5	CASGLVLADYNEQFF
TRBV27	CASSPIPLSGGYGYTF
TRBV9	CASSADISGNTIYF
TRBV10-1	CASSPTSGGAHTGELFF
TRBV19	CASRAPNTGELFF
TRBV29-1	CSVEVTALYGYTF
TRBV20-1	CSASRASGGAGGETQYF
TRBV2	CASSGGDRGRETQYF
TRBV28	CASISFSGGASNEQFF
TRBV28	CASSSGSLNTEAFF
TRBV10-1	CASSGIQGAPTYEQYF
TRBV12-3/TRBV12-4	CASSNRVKKPQHF
TRBV30	CAWSSGGGQPQHF
TRBV24-1	CATSVRGNTEAFF
TRBV19	CASSRGTGVNTGELFF
TRBV5-4	CASSADSNIQYF
TRBV19	CASSGGSGGVWDEQFF
TRBV12-3/TRBV12-4	CASSADREQYF
TRBV5-1	CASSPQGMSSYEQYF
TRBV24-1	CATSDFRSGLGPPGELFF
TRBV5-6	CASSSLGRTDYGYTF
TRBV6-2/TRBV6-3	CASSRRDSPFVTEAFF
TRBV6-1	CASSELGVSPYNEQFF
TRBV2	CASSRTVFEKLFF